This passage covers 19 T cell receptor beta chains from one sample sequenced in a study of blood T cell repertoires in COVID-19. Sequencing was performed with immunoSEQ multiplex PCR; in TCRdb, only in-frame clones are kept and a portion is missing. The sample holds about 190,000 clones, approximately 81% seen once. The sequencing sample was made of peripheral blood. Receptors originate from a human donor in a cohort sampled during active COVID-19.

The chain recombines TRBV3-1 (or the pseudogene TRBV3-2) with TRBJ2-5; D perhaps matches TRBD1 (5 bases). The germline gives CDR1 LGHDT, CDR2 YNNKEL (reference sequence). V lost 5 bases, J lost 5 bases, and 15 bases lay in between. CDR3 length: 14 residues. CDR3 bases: TGTGCCAGCAGCAATACTCAGGGCTTGGAGACCCAGTACTTC. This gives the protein CASSNTQGLETQYF.

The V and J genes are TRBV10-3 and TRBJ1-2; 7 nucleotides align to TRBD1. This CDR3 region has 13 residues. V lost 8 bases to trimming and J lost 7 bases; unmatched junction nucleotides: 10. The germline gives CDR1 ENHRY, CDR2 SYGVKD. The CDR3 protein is CAIGETGNGGYTF. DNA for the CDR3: TGTGCCATCGGAGAGACAGGGAACGGTGGCTACACCTTC.

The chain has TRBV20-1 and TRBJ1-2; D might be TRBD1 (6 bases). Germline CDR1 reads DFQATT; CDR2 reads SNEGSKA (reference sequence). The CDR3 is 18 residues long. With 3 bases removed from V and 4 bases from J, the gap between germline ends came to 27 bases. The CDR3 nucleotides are TGCAGTGCTAGTTTGGGGGGGGCCTTCGTTTCAGCAGGCTATGGCTACACCTTC. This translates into CSASLGGAFVSAGYGYTF.

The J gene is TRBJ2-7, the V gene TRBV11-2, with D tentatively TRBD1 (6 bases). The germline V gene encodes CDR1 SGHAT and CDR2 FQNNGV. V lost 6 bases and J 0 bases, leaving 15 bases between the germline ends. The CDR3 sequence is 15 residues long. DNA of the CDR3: TGTGCCAGCAGTTCTCGACAGGCCTACTCCTACGAGCAGTACTTC. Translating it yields CASSSRQAYSYEQYF.

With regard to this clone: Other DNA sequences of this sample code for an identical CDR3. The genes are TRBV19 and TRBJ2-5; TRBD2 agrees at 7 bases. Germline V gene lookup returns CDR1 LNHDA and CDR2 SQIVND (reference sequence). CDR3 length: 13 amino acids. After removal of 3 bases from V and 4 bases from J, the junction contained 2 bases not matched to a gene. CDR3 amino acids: CASSIGGRETQYF. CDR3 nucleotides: TGTGCCAGTAGTATCGGGGGGAGAGAGACCCAGTACTTC.

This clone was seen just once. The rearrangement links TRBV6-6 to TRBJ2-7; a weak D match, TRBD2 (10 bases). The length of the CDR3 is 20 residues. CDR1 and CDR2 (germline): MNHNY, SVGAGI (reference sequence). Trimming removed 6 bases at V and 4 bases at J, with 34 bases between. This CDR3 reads CASSHEGQGLGLAERYEQYF. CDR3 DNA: TGTGCCAGCAGCCACGAAGGACAGGGGCTAGGACTAGCGGAAAGATACGAGCAGTACTTC.

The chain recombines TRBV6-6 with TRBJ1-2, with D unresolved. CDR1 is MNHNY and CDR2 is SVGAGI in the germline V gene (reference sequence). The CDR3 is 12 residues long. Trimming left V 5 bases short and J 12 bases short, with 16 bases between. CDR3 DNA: TGTGCCAGCAGTCACCCGGACGGAGGTCACACCTTC. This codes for CASSHPDGGHTF.

The CDR3 loop reads CASSLDGQTYGYTF. CDR3 nucleotides: TGTGCCAGCAGCTTAGACGGACAAACCTATGGCTACACCTTC. The V and J genes are TRBV7-2 and TRBJ1-2, with D possibly matching TRBD1 (5 bases). The ends were cut back, 1 base at V and 4 bases at J, with 10 bases in the middle. This CDR3 has 14 amino acids. Germline V gene sequence: CDR1 SGHTA, CDR2 FQGNSA.

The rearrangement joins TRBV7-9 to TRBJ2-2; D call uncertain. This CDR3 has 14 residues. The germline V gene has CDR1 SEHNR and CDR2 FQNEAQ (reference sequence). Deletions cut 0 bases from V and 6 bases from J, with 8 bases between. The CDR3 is CASSLAFSAGELFF. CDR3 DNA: TGTGCCAGCAGCTTAGCATTTTCCGCCGGGGAGCTGTTTTTT.

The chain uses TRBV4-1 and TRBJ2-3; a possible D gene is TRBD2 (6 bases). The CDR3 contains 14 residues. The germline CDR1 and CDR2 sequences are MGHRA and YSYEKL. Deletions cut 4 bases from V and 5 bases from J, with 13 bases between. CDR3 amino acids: CASSRTAGGDTQYF. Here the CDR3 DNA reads TGCGCCAGCAGCCGGACGGCCGGGGGAGATACGCAGTATTTT.

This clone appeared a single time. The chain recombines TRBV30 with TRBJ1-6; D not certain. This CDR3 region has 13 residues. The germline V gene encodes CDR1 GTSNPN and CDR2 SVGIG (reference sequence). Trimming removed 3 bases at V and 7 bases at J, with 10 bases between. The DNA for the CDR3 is TGTGCCTGGAGCAACGGTTGGAATTCACCCCTCCACTTT. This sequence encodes CAWSNGWNSPLHF.

The CDR3 reads CSVDRDSSGEAFF. In DNA form, the CDR3 reads TGCAGCGTTGACCGGGACTCCAGCGGGGAAGCTTTCTTT. The rearrangement links TRBV29-1 to TRBJ1-1, with D perhaps TRBD1 (5 bases). Trimming took 3 bases from V and 8 from J, leaving 16 bases between them. The CDR3 loop spans 13 amino acids. CDR1 SQVTM and CDR2 ANQGSEA come from the germline V gene.

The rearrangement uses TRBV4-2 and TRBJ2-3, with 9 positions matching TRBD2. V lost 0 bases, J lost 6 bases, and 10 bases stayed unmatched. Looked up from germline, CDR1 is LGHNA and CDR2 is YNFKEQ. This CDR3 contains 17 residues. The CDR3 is CASSQDRASGTGDTQYF. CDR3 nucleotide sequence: TGTGCCAGCAGCCAAGATCGGGCTAGCGGGACGGGCGATACGCAGTATTTT.

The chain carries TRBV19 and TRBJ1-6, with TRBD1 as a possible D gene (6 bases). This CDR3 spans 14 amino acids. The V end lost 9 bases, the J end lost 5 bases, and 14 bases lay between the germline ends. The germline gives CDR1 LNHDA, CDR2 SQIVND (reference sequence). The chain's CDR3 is CASSGHDHNSPLHF. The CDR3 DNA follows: TGTGCCAGCTCGGGACATGATCATAATTCACCCCTCCACTTT.

The CDR3 DNA reads TGTGCCAGCAGCCCAGGGGGCAGGGTATGGAGCTATGGCTACACCTTC. It yields the protein CASSPGGRVWSYGYTF. The V and J genes are TRBV7-9 and TRBJ1-2; 8 bases line up with TRBD1. The CDR3 loop spans 16 amino acids. Germline assignment: CDR1 SEHNR and CDR2 FQNEAQ (reference sequence). V trimming: 5 bases; J trimming: 4 bases; junction bases outside the gene matches: 12.

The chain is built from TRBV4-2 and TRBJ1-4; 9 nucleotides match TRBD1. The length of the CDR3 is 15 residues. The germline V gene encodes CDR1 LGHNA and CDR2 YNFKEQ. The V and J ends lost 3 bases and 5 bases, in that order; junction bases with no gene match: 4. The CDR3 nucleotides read TGTGCCAGCAGCCATCTAGGGACAGGGAATGAAAAACTGTTTTTT. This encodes CASSHLGTGNEKLFF.

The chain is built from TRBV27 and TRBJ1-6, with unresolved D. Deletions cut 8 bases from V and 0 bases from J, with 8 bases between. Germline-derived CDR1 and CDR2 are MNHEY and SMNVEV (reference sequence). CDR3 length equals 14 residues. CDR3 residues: CASSRSSYNSPLHF. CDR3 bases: TGTGCCAGCTCTAGGAGCTCCTATAATTCACCCCTCCACTTT.

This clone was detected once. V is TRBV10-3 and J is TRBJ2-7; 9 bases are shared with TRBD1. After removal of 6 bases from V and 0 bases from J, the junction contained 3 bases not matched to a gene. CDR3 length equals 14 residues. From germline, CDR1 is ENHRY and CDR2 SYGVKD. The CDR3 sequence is CAIRRDRDSYEQYV. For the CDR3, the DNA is TGTGCCATCAGAAGGGACAGGGACTCCTACGAGCAGTACGTC.

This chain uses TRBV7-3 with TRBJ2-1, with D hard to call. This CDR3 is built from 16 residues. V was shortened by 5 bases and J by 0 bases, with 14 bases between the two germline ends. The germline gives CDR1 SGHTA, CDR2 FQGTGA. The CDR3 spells CASSQDGVHSYNEQFF. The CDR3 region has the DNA TGTGCCAGCAGCCAAGACGGAGTACACTCCTACAATGAGCAGTTCTTC.